The TCR beta chain described here comes from a study of T cells in Graves' hyperthyroidism and ophthalmopathy. Overall study findings and caveats: Ophthalmopathy, which appeared later, was predicted by the model a median 6.5 months before onset.

Uncontrolled infection, other autoimmune disease, pregnancy and lactation each barred patients from inclusion. Fresh peripheral blood, 8 to 10 ml of it, supplied the PBMCs. CDR3 size: 14 residues. Germline-derived CDR1 and CDR2 are SNHLY and FYNNEI. Trimming stripped 5 bases from V and 5 bases from J, with 15 bases between. TCR beta CDR3 sequences were amplified from RNA transcripts. First-round RT-PCR of the TCR CDR3 relied on the HTBI primer set. TCRdb itself ran the multiplex PCR reads through MiXCR, one entry per CDR3 protein. The sample carries about 380,000 distinct CDR3 sequences, approximately 17% recorded once. This clonotype was observed at least ten times. Its specificity is not known.

This clonotype was obtained from a man between 18 and 35 years old with Graves' ophthalmopathy. What was sequenced was blood. The chain couples TRBV2 to TRBJ1-1; a possible D gene is TRBD1 (6 bases). CDR3 DNA sequence: TGTGCCAGCAGTACAGGGAGAGGAGGAACTGAAGCTTTCTTT. Translation: CASSTGRGGTEAFF. Combining the CDR3 with reference TRBV2 and TRBJ1-1 gives the whole variable domain EPEVTQTPSHQVTQMGQEVILRCVPISNHLYFYWYRQILGQKVEFLVSFYNNEISEKSEIFDDQFSVERPDGSNFTLKIRSTKLEDSAMYFCASSTGRGGTEAFFGQGTRLTVV.